This T cell receptor (beta chain) appears in the sequencing data of a study of cytomegalovirus exposure and HLA in healthy donors (dated by TCRdb to 2016 to 2017). About the study as a whole: In an earlier analysis of about 560 of the donors, roughly 300 Gb of sequence data and approximately 100 million unique TCR beta sequences from 180 million or so T cells were reported. A later analysis re-examined previously published TCR beta repertoires from more than 550 donors and added high-resolution HLA genotyping to investigate patterns of TCR occurrence. To predict cytomegalovirus infection status, the study combined high-throughput TCR immunosequencing, statistical association of individual TCRs with disease status, and machine learning. The study profiled the T cell repertoires of under 850 subjects by immunosequencing and related them to cytomegalovirus serostatus. Across about 370 genotyped donors of the cohort, an average of 235,054 unique TCR beta nucleotide sequences per donor were sequenced, and roughly 18% of those sequences were non-productive. Because of strong linkage in the cohort, roughly five DR-DQ haplotypes were treated as single units for association and clustering. Typing coverage varied by locus: about 620-640 donors for A, B, C, DRB1 and DQB1; some 520 for DQA1; around 570 for DPA1; about 450 for DPB1. Around 330 gigabases of sequencing data and roughly 80 million unique TCR sequences made up an early release that covered approximately 700 HLA-typed donors. Genome-wide SNP genotypes for about 65% of the 666 donors were used in a later genetic analysis, which treated that subset as a discovery cohort. All discovery cohort repertoires had been generated on a single sequencing platform. The study was designed to test whether signatures of past pathogen exposure could be identified by cataloging public T cell receptors. Donor age, sex, ethnicity and CMV serostatus were collected together with the repertoire data. HLA typing covered class I and class II loci at four-digit resolution. Along with the approximately 650-subject first cohort, a separate validation cohort of over a hundred different subjects was used. The later analysis used no new phenotypic data to find candidate immune exposures, relying instead on TCR beta sequences and their occurrence across donors. An earlier analysis of a few hundred of the donors applied high-throughput TCR beta sequencing to assess whether each TCR beta V gene segment acted as functional or pseudogenic. Of the 398 genotyped donors, about 80% fell in the genetic ancestry cluster associated with self-reported Caucasian donors. Results the study describes overall, beyond this receptor: In an earlier analysis of 587 of the donors, most TCR beta V segments appeared in productive rearrangements about 90% or about 30% of the time, broadly matching IMGT annotations. A later analysis found that TCR association rates varied across HLA loci, with DRB1 alleles showing the most associated TCRs and HLA-C alleles the fewest. A later analysis found that HLA-associated TCR beta chains were more clonally expanded and had lower generation probabilities than equally common non-associated chains. Strong co-occurrence of HLA alleles, especially DR and DQ, made assigning TCR associations to individual alleles difficult. CMV serostatus was the only immune exposure information available for the cohort. A further reported finding was that TCR beta sequences accurately predicted the HLA-A and HLA-B alleles for most subjects in the first cohort. In a later analysis, several top co-occurrence clusters were reported to appear linked to parvovirus B19, influenza, CMV and Epstein-Barr virus. A total of fewer than 200 TCR beta chains were listed by the study as associated with cytomegalovirus. Seventeen rarely observed V segments, including chromosome 9 orphons, were excluded from the earlier analysis of a few hundred of the donors because counts were too low. The cohort was sequenced for TCR beta chains only, and without alpha or paired-chain data the features that could be detected were limited. According to a later analysis, most CMV-associated TCR beta chains appeared to be HLA-restricted, and the HLA associations seemed to be driven largely by CMV exposure. Sequencing depth was assumed to be roughly uniform across donors in the presence/absence analyses, though that assumption may not hold. While some public TCRs were present in many individuals, most TCR sequences turned up only very rarely across donors. Some IMGT-functional V segments, including TRBV6-2 and TRBV6-3, could not be distinguished by the 87-base-pair reads and were therefore excluded. An association between a missense DCLRE1C variant and V-gene and J-gene trimming of TCR beta chains was found in a later genetic analysis and replicated in an independent cohort. According to a later genetic analysis, donors in an Asian-associated ancestry cluster had fewer N-insertions in productive TCRs than the approximately 630-donor mean. Specific HLA alleles were associated with some 15,000 TCR beta sequences at a false discovery rate of 0.05 in a later analysis. The classifier was reported to diagnose cytomegalovirus status with high specificity and sensitivity in both the original and validation cohorts. Three of the identified cytomegalovirus-associated TCR beta chains were confirmed in vitro to be specific for cytomegalovirus antigens. The authors suggested that the approach could potentially be extended to other disease states and immunological phenotypes. Correlated functional status among segregating V segments might reflect linkage disequilibrium, but an unknown experimental factor could not be ruled out. Because HLA typing was unavailable for some donors at each locus, only the typed subset was used in association tests. The sequencing pipeline was judged likely to have produced a cluster of highly shared sequence variants as a technical artifact.

As for this clone: The antigen this receptor binds is unknown. Base-call qualities are not available, and no considerably larger clone is one nucleotide away.

In total, about 650 healthy bone marrow donors made up the cohort. At the time of sampling, every cohort member was nominally healthy, though immune exposures that went unrecorded were likely present. The donor was CMV seronegative and belonged to the group of 352 seronegative cohort members. A peripheral blood sample was collected from each donor, and TCR beta sequencing was performed on peripheral blood mononuclear cells. Genomic DNA was extracted from the blood cell samples with the Qiagen DNeasy Blood Extraction Kit. Library method: the immunoSEQ multiplex PCR assay. For the multiplex PCR, a mixture combining 60 forward primers for TCR Vbeta segments and 13 reverse primers for TCR Jbeta segments was used. The CDR3 region of rearranged TCR beta genes was amplified from genomic DNA with a multiplex PCR assay. The amplified TCR beta libraries were sequenced on the Illumina HiSeq System as 87-base-pair reads. On the study's bioinformatics: A later analysis tallied some 79 million unique TCR beta chains across the 660 or so repertoires, and around 10 million of those chains were shared by two or more donors. A nearest-neighbor algorithm error-corrected the raw reads and collapsed the reads into unique sequences, merging closely related sequences to remove PCR and sequencing errors. CDR3 sequences were aligned to IMGT reference sequences to assign V, D and J gene segments. For a sequence to be retained, a match of at least six nucleotides to both a V gene segment and a J gene segment was required. A rearrangement was called productive if the CDR3 had no stop codons and remained in frame with V and J, and every other rearrangement was called non-productive. CDR3 was defined according to IMGT convention as the region running from the second conserved V-encoded cysteine to the conserved J-encoded phenylalanine. The earlier analysis of about 560 of the donors excluded any sequence lacking an unambiguous match to a single V gene segment. An earlier analysis of 587 of the donors classified V segments as functional when productive rearrangements were above 56.7% and as segregating when the standard deviation between donors was above 5%. A statistical classification framework was built to diagnose cytomegalovirus status from the catalog of TCR beta chain sequences. In a later analysis, V and J genes were assigned by comparing TCR nucleotide sequences against IMGT/GENE-DB human TR gene sequences. A later analysis assigned CDR3 sequences and most-parsimonious VDJ recombination scenarios with the TCRdist pipeline. In a later analysis, each TCR beta chain was defined by its CDR3 amino acid sequence together with its V-gene family, and reads lacking a unique V-gene family were excluded. As a way to deal with suspected cross-contamination and a sequencing artifact, a later analysis dropped roughly 600 nucleotide sequences that were highly shared and had low generation probability. A later analysis calculated a clonal expansion index for each public chain from normalized within-repertoire ranks of inferred template counts. A later analysis computed generation probabilities with a VDJ recombination model fitted to out-of-frame rearrangements, and checked the results against IGoR. Hypergeometric tests were used in a later analysis to score TCR-TCR, TCR-HLA and TCR-CMV co-occurrence, with a repertoire-size bias correction applied to the TCR pairs. A later analysis estimated false discovery rates by permuting HLA or CMV assignments 20 times. In a later analysis, co-occurring TCRs were grouped using DBSCAN, with TCRdist sequence similarity added in when clustering inside HLA-allele-positive subsets. For co-occurrence clustering, repertoires with fewer than 30,000 or more than 120,000 public chains were excluded, along with a handful of repertoires with anomalous nucleotide sharing. TCRdb provides this immuneACCESS table in a form limited to in-frame rearrangements. Some clones are lacking; in checked studies, under half of them reflect an unresolved V gene, and why the rest are absent is not known. V and J calls and clone size are as listed in that table; D and trimming were resolved from the DNA. In this sample the table shows more than 100,000 clones, 66% of which occur a single time. Around 3.5% of the sample goes to the ten largest clones.

The germline V gene yields SGHDN for CDR1 and FVKESK for CDR2. From its cysteine to its phenylalanine, the CDR3 spans 16 amino acids. Only the CDR3 DNA is retained, 48 bases long and in frame from the first base. The trim is 0 bases for V and 4 bases for J, with a gap of 13 bases between the germline ends. The clonotype comes from a woman between 45 and 60 years old in good health and CMV-seronegative. Sequencing input: PBMCs. This chain joins TRBV14 to TRBJ2-1; a confident D gene designation cannot be given. The DNA is TGTGCCAGCAGCCAAGACAGGTTAATAAGGTACAATGAGCAGTTCTTC. Its product reads: CASSQDRLIRYNEQFF. This CDR3, with the reference TRBV14 and TRBJ2-1 proteins standing in past its ends, gives the full variable domain EAGVTQFPSHSVIEKGQTVTLRCDPISGHDNLYWYRRVMGKEIKFLLHFVKESKQDESGMPNNRFLAERTGGTYSTLKVQPAELEDSGVYFCASSQDRLIRYNEQFFGPGTRLTVL.